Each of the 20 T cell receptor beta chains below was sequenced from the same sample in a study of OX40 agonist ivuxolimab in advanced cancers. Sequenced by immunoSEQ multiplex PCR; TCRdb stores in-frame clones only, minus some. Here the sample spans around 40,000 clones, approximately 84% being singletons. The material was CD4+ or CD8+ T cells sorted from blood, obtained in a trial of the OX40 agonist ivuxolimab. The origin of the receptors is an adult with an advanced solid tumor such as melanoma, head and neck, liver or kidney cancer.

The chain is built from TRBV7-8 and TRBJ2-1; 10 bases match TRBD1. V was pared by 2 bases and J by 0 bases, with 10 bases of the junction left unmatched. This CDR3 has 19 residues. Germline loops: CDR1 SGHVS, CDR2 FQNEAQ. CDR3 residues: CASSLLGTGARGSYNEQFF. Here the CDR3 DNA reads TGTGCCAGCAGCTTATTGGGGACAGGGGCCCGGGGCTCCTACAATGAGCAGTTCTTC.

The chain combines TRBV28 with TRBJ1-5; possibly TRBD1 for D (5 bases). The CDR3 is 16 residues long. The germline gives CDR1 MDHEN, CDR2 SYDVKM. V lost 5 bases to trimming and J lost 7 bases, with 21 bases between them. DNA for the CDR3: TGTGCCAGCAGTCCCAGGGTACCGGCCTATGGACAGCCCCAGCATTTT. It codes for CASSPRVPAYGQPQHF.

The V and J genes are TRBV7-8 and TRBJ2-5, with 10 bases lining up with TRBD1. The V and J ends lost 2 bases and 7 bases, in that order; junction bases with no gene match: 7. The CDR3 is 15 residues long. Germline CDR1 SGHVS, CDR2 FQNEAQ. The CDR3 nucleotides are TGTGCCAGCAGCTTACCCCCGGGACAGGGGTCGACCCAGTACTTC. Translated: CASSLPPGQGSTQYF. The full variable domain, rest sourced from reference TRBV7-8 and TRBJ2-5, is GAGVSQSPRYKVAKRGQDVALRCDPISGHVSLFWYQQALGQGPEFLTYFQNEAQLDKSGLPSDRFFAERPEGSVSTLKIQRTQQEDSAVYLCASSLPPGQGSTQYFGPGTRLLVL.

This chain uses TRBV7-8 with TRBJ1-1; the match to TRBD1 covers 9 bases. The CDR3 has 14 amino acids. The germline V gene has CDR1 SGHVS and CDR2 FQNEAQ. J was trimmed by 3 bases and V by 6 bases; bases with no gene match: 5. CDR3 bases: TGTGCCAGCAGTTCCGGGACAGGGTACACTGAAGCTTTCTTT. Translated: CASSSGTGYTEAFF.

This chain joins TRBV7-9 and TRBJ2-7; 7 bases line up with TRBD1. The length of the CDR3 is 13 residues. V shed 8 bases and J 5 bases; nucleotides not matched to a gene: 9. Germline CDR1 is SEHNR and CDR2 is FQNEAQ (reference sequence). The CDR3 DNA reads TGTGCCAGCGGATCGAGGGGGCGGGACGAGCAGTACTTC. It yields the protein CASGSRGRDEQYF.

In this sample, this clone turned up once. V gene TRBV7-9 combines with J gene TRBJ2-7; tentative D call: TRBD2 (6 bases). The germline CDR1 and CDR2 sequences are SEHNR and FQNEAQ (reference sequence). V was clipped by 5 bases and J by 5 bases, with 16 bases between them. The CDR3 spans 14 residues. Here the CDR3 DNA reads TGTGCCAGCAGCCCGGGACTGCTCTGGGACGAGCAGTACTTC. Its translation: CASSPGLLWDEQYF.

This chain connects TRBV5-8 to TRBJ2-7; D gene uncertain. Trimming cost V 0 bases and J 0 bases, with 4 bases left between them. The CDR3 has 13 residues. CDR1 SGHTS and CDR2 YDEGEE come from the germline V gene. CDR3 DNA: TGTGCCAGCAGCTTGGACGGCTCCTACGAGCAGTACTTC. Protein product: CASSLDGSYEQYF.

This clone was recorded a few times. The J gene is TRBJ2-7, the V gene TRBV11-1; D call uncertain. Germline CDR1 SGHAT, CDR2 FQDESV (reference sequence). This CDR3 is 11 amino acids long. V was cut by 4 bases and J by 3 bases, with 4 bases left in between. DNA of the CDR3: TGTGCCAGCAGCTCCATCTACGAGCAGTACTTC. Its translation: CASSSIYEQYF. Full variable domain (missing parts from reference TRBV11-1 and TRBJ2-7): EAEVAQSPRYKITEKSQAVAFWCDPISGHATLYWYRQILGQGPELLVQFQDESVVDDSQLPKDRFSAERLKGVDSTLKIQPAELGDSAMYLCASSSIYEQYFGPGTRLTVT.

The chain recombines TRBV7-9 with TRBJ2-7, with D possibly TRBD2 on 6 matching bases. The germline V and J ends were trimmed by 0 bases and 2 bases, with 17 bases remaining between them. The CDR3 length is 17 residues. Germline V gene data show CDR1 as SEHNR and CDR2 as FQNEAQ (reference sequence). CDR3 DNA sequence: TGTGCCAGCAGCTTAGCGCTTGGAGGGAGTAGCCCCTACGAGCAGTACTTC. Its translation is CASSLALGGSSPYEQYF. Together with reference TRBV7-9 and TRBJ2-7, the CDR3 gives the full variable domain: DTGVSQNPRHKITKRGQNVTFRCDPISEHNRLYWYRQTLGQGPEFLTYFQNEAQLEKSRLLSDRFSAERPKGSFSTLEIQRTEQGDSAMYLCASSLALGGSSPYEQYFGPGTRLTVT.

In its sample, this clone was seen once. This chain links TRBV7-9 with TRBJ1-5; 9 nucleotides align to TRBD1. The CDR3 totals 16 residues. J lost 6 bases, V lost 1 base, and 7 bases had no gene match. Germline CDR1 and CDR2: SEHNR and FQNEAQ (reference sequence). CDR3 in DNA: TGTGCCAGCAGCTTAGATGGAGGACAGGGGAGTCAGCCCCAGCATTTT. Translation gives CASSLDGGQGSQPQHF. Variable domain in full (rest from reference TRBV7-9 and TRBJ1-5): DTGVSQNPRHKITKRGQNVTFRCDPISEHNRLYWYRQTLGQGPEFLTYFQNEAQLEKSRLLSDRFSAERPKGSFSTLEIQRTEQGDSAMYLCASSLDGGQGSQPQHFGDGTRLSIL.

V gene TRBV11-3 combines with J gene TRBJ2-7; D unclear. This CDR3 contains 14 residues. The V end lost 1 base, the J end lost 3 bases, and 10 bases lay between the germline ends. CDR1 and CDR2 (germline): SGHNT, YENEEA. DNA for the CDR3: TGTGCCAGCAGCTTAGTATTTAGCAGCTACGAGCAGTACTTC. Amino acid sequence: CASSLVFSSYEQYF.

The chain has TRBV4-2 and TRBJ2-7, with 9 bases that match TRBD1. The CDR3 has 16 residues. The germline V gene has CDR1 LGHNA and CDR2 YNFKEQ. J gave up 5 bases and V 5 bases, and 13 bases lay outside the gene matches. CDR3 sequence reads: CASSSDFDRGDDEQYF. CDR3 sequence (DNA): TGTGCCAGCAGCTCCGACTTCGACAGGGGGGACGACGAGCAGTACTTC.

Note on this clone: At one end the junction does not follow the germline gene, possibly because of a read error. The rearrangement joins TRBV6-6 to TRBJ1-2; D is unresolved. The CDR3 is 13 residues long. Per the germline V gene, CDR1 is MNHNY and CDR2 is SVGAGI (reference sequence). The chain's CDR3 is CASSYSTTYVYTF. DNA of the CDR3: TGTGCCAGCAGTTACTCAACAACCTATGTCTACACCTTC.

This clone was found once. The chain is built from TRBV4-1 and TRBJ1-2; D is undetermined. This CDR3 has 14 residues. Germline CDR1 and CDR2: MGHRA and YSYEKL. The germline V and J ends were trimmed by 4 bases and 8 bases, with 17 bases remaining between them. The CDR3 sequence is CASSPHGQLQGYTF. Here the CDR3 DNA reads TGCGCCAGCAGCCCCCATGGGCAACTCCAGGGCTACACCTTC.

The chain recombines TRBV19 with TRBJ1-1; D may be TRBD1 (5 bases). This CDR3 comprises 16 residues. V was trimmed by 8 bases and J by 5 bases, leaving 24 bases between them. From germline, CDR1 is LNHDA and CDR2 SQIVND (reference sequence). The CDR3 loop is CASGKLGQGWGTEAFF. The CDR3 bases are TGTGCCAGTGGAAAACTGGGGCAGGGTTGGGGGACTGAAGCTTTCTTT.

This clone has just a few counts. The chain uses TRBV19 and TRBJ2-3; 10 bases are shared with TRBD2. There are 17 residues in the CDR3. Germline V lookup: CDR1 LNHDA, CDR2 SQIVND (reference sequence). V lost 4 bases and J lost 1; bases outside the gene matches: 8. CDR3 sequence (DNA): TGTGCCAGTAGTACTCAGGGCGGGACTAGCGGCACAGATACGCAGTATTTT. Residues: CASSTQGGTSGTDTQYF.

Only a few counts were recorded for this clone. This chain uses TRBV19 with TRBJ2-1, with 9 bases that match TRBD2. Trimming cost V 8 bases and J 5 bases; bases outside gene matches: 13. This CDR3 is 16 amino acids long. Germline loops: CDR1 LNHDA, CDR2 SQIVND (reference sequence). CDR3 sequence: CASEDYTSGYDNEQFF. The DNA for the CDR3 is TGTGCCAGTGAGGACTACACTAGCGGGTATGACAATGAGCAGTTCTTC.

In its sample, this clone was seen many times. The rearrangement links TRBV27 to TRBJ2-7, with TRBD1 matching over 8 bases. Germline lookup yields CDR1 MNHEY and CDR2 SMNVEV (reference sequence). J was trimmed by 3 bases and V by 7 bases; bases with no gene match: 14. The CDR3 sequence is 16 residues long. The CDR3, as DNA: TGTGCCAGCATTCCCTCTTCCGGGACAGGTGTCTACGAGCAGTACTTC. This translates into CASIPSSGTGVYEQYF.

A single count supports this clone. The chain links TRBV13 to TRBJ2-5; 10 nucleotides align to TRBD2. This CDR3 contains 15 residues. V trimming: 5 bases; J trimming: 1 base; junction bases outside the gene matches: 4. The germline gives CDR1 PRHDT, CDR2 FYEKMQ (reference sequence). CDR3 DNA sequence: TGTGCCAGCAGCCTGACTAGCGGGTCCCAAGAGACCCAGTACTTC. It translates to CASSLTSGSQETQYF.

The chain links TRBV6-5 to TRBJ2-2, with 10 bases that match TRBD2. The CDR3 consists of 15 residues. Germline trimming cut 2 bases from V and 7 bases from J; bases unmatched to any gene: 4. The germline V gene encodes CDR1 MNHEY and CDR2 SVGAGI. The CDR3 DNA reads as TGTGCCAGCAGTTACACCAGGACTAGCGGCGGGGAGCTGTTTTTT. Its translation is CASSYTRTSGGELFF.